Listed below are T cell receptor beta chains from one sample, sequenced in a study of post-analysis software for immune sequencing data. A single record per CDR3 protein comes from TCRdb applying MiXCR to the PCR reads. Among approximately 360,000 distinct CDR3 sequences listed, less than 35% were seen once. The sequenced sample consisted of blood. Receptor source: a girl between 10 and 17 years old with multiple sclerosis. Both conserved end residues are part of each CDR3. D genes are given only for firm matches. Clone size is stated in some rows and not others, as once, few, many or a class when expanded.

j_gene,abundance,d_gene,v_gene,CDR3aa,CDR3nt
TRBJ1-6,NA,NA,TRBV12-3/TRBV12-4,CASSLQGSSPLHF,TGTGCCAGCAGTTTACAGGGTTCATCACCCCTCCACTTT
TRBJ2-2,NA,TRBD2,TRBV20-1,CSARRGGRDTGELFF,TGCAGTGCTAGACGGGGGGGCAGGGACACCGGGGAGCTGTTTTTT
TRBJ2-1,once,TRBD2,TRBV3-1,CANSQPRTSSEQFF,TGTGCCAACAGCCAACCCCGGACTAGTAGTGAGCAGTTCTTC
TRBJ2-5,NA,NA,TRBV6-2/TRBV6-3,CASSLGAIQETQYF,TGTGCCAGCAGTTTAGGGGCTATCCAAGAGACCCAGTACTTC
TRBJ1-6,NA,TRBD1,TRBV6-5,CASSRDRAGYSPLHF,TGTGCCAGCAGTCGGGACAGGGCGGGGTACTCACCCCTCCACTTT
TRBJ1-4,NA,NA,TRBV12-3/TRBV12-4,CASRRPESTNEKLFF,TGTGCCAGCAGACGCCCAGAATCAACTAATGAAAAACTGTTTTTT
TRBJ1-1,once,NA,TRBV5-6,CASSANLEAFF,TGTGCCAGCAGCGCAAACCTTGAAGCTTTCTTT
TRBJ1-5,NA,NA,TRBV7-8,CASSPGGQKLNQPQHF,TGTGCCAGCAGCCCAGGAGGACAGAAACTTAATCAGCCCCAGCATTTT
TRBJ2-4,NA,TRBD2,TRBV20-1,CSATSGGAVSIQYF,TGCAGTGCTACTAGCGGGGGGGCCGTAAGCATTCAGTACTTC
TRBJ2-7,few,NA,TRBV6-1,CACKRVGGYEQYF,TGTGCCTGCAAAAGAGTTGGGGGCTACGAGCAGTACTTC
TRBJ2-7,NA,NA,TRBV4-1,CAGSQRQTNAYEQYF,TGCGCCGGCAGCCAACGCCAGACGAATGCTTACGAGCAGTACTTC
TRBJ2-1,few,TRBD2,TRBV28,CATKGTSPYNEQFF,TGTGCCACCAAGGGGACTAGTCCCTACAATGAGCAGTTCTTC
TRBJ2-4,NA,TRBD2,TRBV7-2,CASSLISQASGKNIQYF,TGTGCCAGCAGCTTAATCTCTCAGGCTAGCGGCAAAAACATTCAGTACTTC